This T cell receptor (beta chain) was captured in a study of identical twins. There are 15 residues in the CDR3. Germline V lookup: CDR1 SQVTM, CDR2 ANQGSEA. V shed 7 bases and J shed 7 bases, with 26 bases lying between them. TCRdb re-called the 5' RACE reads with MiXCR, one entry per CDR3 protein. The sample holds 350,000 to 450,000 distinct CDR3 sequences, less than 20% seen once. This clonotype was picked up many times. The receptor was isolated from a man aged 50-60 years in good health. The chain uses TRBV29-1 and TRBJ2-7; D unclear. Sequencing was performed on naive T cells sorted from blood. The CDR3 reads CSAADTPQPSREQYF. The DNA for the CDR3 is TGCAGCGCAGCCGACACCCCCCAACCTTCGAGGGAGCAGTACTTC.